These T cell receptor beta chains were read from a single sample in a study of OX40 agonist ivuxolimab in advanced cancers. Profiled with immunoSEQ multiplex PCR; TCRdb holds only in-frame clones, not every one. The repertoire includes about 79,000 clones, about 91% of them detected once, and more than 5.5% sits in the top ten. Here the sequenced sample was CD4+ or CD8+ T cells sorted from blood, taken in a trial of the OX40 agonist ivuxolimab. The receptors originated from an adult with an advanced solid tumor such as melanoma, head and neck, liver or kidney cancer. CDR3s include the opening cysteine and the closing phenylalanine or tryptophan. The D gene is left open where the match is weak. Some rows have no size entry. The others give once, few or many, or a class for an expanded clone.

CDR3,DNA,D,size,V,J
CASSDGRRGGYTF,TGTGCCAGCAGTGACGGGAGAAGAGGCGGCTACACCTTC,-,-,TRBV6-5,TRBJ1-2
CASSRGRPRNEQFF,TGTGCCAGCAGTAGGGGGAGGCCCCGGAATGAGCAGTTCTTC,-,-,TRBV28,TRBJ2-1
CAWRTRTGSSQPQHF,TGTGCCTGGAGGACCCGGACAGGGTCCAGTCAGCCCCAGCATTTT,TRBD1,-,TRBV30,TRBJ1-5
CASSLGSQGTQYF,TGTGCCAGCAGCTTAGGTAGCCAAGGTACGCAGTATTTT,-,-,TRBV11-3,TRBJ2-3
CASSSHPGLAGTSTDTQYF,TGTGCCAGCAGTTCCCACCCCGGACTAGCGGGGACTAGCACAGATACGCAGTATTTT,TRBD2,-,TRBV28,TRBJ2-3
CASSANRFPFTGELFF,TGTGCCAGCAGCGCGAACAGGTTCCCTTTCACCGGGGAGCTGTTTTTT,-,-,TRBV9,TRBJ2-2
CASSPPSGSYEQFF,TGTGCCAGCTCACCACCGAGCGGGAGTTATGAGCAGTTCTTC,TRBD2,-,TRBV18,TRBJ2-1
CASSLALAGPVDEQFF,TGCGCCAGCAGCTTGGCTCTAGCGGGTCCCGTCGATGAGCAGTTCTTC,TRBD2,-,TRBV5-1,TRBJ2-1
CASSFPGISSGNTIYF,TGTGCCAGCAGCTTCCCAGGGATTAGCTCTGGAAACACCATATATTTT,-,once,TRBV5-4,TRBJ1-3
CASSPGLAGGDEQFF,TGTGCCAGCAGCCCCGGACTAGCGGGAGGAGATGAGCAGTTCTTC,TRBD2,once,TRBV7-9,TRBJ2-1
CASSYSGENTEAFF,TGTGCCAGCAGTTACTCGGGGGAGAACACTGAAGCTTTCTTT,-,-,TRBV6-5,TRBJ1-1
CASSFERSGANVLTF,TGTGCCAGCAGCTTCGAAAGGTCTGGGGCCAACGTCCTGACTTTC,-,-,TRBV11-2,TRBJ2-6
CASSRTGAGSYEQYF,TGTGCCAGCAGTCGGACAGGGGCTGGGTCCTACGAGCAGTACTTC,TRBD1,-,TRBV6-5,TRBJ2-7
CASSLYYRTNDYEQYF,TGTGCCAGCAGCTTATATTACCGGACGAATGACTACGAGCAGTACTTC,-,-,TRBV7-2,TRBJ2-7
CASSQTGGYEQYF,TGTGCCAGCAGCCAGACAGGGGGGTACGAGCAGTACTTC,TRBD1,-,TRBV14,TRBJ2-7
CASSIGAIPYNEQFF,TGTGCCAGTAGTATCGGCGCAATTCCCTACAATGAGCAGTTCTTC,-,once,TRBV19,TRBJ2-1
CAWTRQGFTGELFF,TGTGCCTGGACGAGACAGGGTTTCACCGGGGAGCTGTTTTTT,TRBD1,few,TRBV30,TRBJ2-2
CASSSKGYPTITDTQYF,TGTGCCAGCAGCTCTAAAGGGTATCCCACCATCACAGATACGCAGTATTTT,-,few,TRBV5-4,TRBJ2-3
CASSLGDREAFF,TGTGCCAGCAGCTTGGGGGACAGGGAAGCTTTCTTT,TRBD1,once,TRBV5-5,TRBJ1-1
CASSLPQGHNEQFF,TGCGCCAGCAGCCTACCCCAGGGGCACAATGAGCAGTTCTTC,-,-,TRBV5-1,TRBJ2-1
CASSSGQGNQPQHF,TGCGCCAGCAGCTCCGGACAGGGCAATCAGCCCCAGCATTTT,TRBD1,-,TRBV5-1,TRBJ1-5
CASSPMNLRGGYGYTF,TGTGCCAGCTCACCAATGAATCTGAGGGGAGGCTATGGCTACACCTTC,-,-,TRBV18,TRBJ1-2
CASRRPGQGARGELFF,TGTGCCAGTAGAAGACCGGGACAGGGGGCGAGAGGGGAGCTGTTTTTT,TRBD1,-,TRBV19,TRBJ2-2
CASSRRDGTDTQYF,TGTGCCAGCAGCCGTAGGGACGGCACAGATACGCAGTATTTT,-,-,TRBV5-4,TRBJ2-3
CASSLTVGDNEKLFF,TGTGCCAGCAGCCTTACAGTGGGGGATAATGAAAAACTGTTTTTT,-,-,TRBV11-2,TRBJ1-4
CAWSGTSATTDTQYF,TGTGCCTGGAGTGGGACTAGCGCTACCACAGATACGCAGTATTTT,TRBD2,-,TRBV30,TRBJ2-3
CASSQKPPQGANSNQPQHF,TGTGCCAGCTCACAAAAACCCCCACAGGGGGCCAATAGCAATCAGCCCCAGCATTTT,TRBD1,-,TRBV18,TRBJ1-5
CASSPGHGVYNEQFF,TGCGCCAGCAGCCCGGGACATGGAGTCTACAATGAGCAGTTCTTC,-,once,TRBV5-1,TRBJ2-1
CAWSMGNSGDTQYF,TGTGCCTGGAGCATGGGTAATAGCGGAGATACGCAGTATTTT,-,-,TRBV30,TRBJ2-3
CASSENRVYTEAFF,TGTGCCAGCAGTGAAAACAGGGTCTACACTGAAGCTTTCTTT,-,-,TRBV2,TRBJ1-1
CASAKGGANYGYTF,TGTGCCAGCGCCAAAGGGGGAGCTAACTATGGCTACACCTTC,-,-,TRBV28,TRBJ1-2
CASSQDRVNTGELFF,TGTGCCAGCAGCCAAGACAGAGTGAACACCGGGGAGCTGTTTTTT,-,once,TRBV2,TRBJ2-2
CASSQIRDRHNQPQHF,TGTGCCAGCTCACAGATCCGGGACAGGCACAATCAGCCCCAGCATTTT,TRBD1,once,TRBV18,TRBJ1-5
CASSYGSNTEAFF,TGTGCCAGCAGTTACGGATCGAACACTGAAGCTTTCTTT,-,few,TRBV6-6,TRBJ1-1
CASSGYNEQFF,TGTGCCAGCAGCGGCTACAATGAGCAGTTCTTC,-,-,TRBV7-2,TRBJ2-1
CASSLIVAGGPGALEQYF,TGTGCCAGCAGCTTAATAGTAGCGGGAGGGCCTGGTGCTCTCGAGCAGTACTTC,TRBD2,-,TRBV11-2,TRBJ2-7
CASSRGGTSGSSYEQYF,TGTGCCAGCAGCCGGGGCGGAACTAGCGGTAGCTCCTACGAGCAGTACTTC,TRBD2,-,TRBV4-2,TRBJ2-7
CASSLAPVPSYEQYF,TGTGCCAGCAGCTTAGCCCCCGTACCCAGCTACGAGCAGTACTTC,-,-,TRBV11-3,TRBJ2-7
CASSPRQGDTEAFF,TGTGCCAGCTCACCACGACAGGGCGACACTGAAGCTTTCTTT,TRBD1,-,TRBV18,TRBJ1-1
CASSPIVGGLASTDTQYF,TGTGCCAGCAGCCCGATCGTCGGGGGCCTCGCTAGCACAGATACGCAGTATTTT,-,-,TRBV5-6,TRBJ2-3
CASSPPGQLYEQYF,TGTGCCAGCAGCCCCCCGGGACAGCTTTACGAGCAGTACTTC,TRBD1,-,TRBV16,TRBJ2-7
CASSVGGALLFEQYF,TGTGCCAGCAGCGTAGGGGGGGCACTCCTATTCGAGCAGTACTTC,-,-,TRBV5-4,TRBJ2-7
CASSWPGTDEETQYF,TGTGCCAGCAGCTGGCCCGGGACGGATGAAGAGACCCAGTACTTC,-,-,TRBV7-9,TRBJ2-5
CASSLISGNGGYTF,TGCGCCAGCAGCTTGATCTCCGGGAACGGTGGCTACACCTTC,-,-,TRBV5-1,TRBJ1-2
CAWSRDLQETQYF,TGTGCCTGGAGTAGGGACCTCCAAGAGACCCAGTACTTC,-,-,TRBV30,TRBJ2-5
CASSYEDRGRPTEAFF,TGTGCCAGCAGTTACGAGGACAGGGGGCGCCCCACTGAAGCTTTCTTT,TRBD1,-,TRBV28,TRBJ1-1
CASSQIRGPHEQYF,TGCGCCAGCAGCCAAATCAGGGGGCCCCACGAGCAGTACTTC,TRBD1,-,TRBV5-1,TRBJ2-7
CATTRRSTDTQYF,TGTGCCACCACCAGACGGAGCACAGATACGCAGTATTTT,-,-,TRBV14,TRBJ2-3
CAWTSNRDETQYF,TGTGCCTGGACGTCCAACAGGGACGAGACCCAGTACTTC,-,-,TRBV30,TRBJ2-5
CASSGRAEETQYF,TGTGCCTCTAGCGGGAGGGCCGAAGAGACCCAGTACTTC,TRBD2,-,TRBV15,TRBJ2-5
CASAGLETQYF,TGCGCCAGCGCCGGGCTGGAGACCCAGTACTTC,-,once,TRBV5-1,TRBJ2-5
CASRPLNQPQHF,TGTGCCAGCAGACCCCTTAACCAGCCCCAGCATTTT,-,-,TRBV6-1,TRBJ1-5
CASSFFNYEQYF,TGTGCCAGCAGTTTTTTCAACTACGAGCAGTACTTC,-,-,TRBV28,TRBJ2-7
CASSGDKTNEKLFF,TGTGCCAGCAGTGGGGACAAGACTAATGAAAAACTGTTTTTT,-,-,TRBV28,TRBJ1-4
CASTPSQISNQPQHF,TGTGCCAGTACCCCGAGTCAAATTAGCAATCAGCCCCAGCATTTT,-,-,TRBV19,TRBJ1-5
CASSLERGVDYGYTF,TGTGCCAGCAGCTTAGAAAGGGGGGTGGACTATGGCTACACCTTC,-,-,TRBV7-9,TRBJ1-2
CASSIREGRDQPQHF,TGTGCCAGTAGTATCAGGGAGGGTCGGGATCAGCCCCAGCATTTT,-,few,TRBV19,TRBJ1-5
CASSPGQGPDTQYF,TGTGCCAGCAGCCCAGGACAGGGTCCAGATACGCAGTATTTT,TRBD1,-,TRBV7-3,TRBJ2-3